These 13 T cell receptor beta chains were sequenced from one sample in a study of blood T cell repertoires in COVID-19. Here immunoSEQ multiplex PCR was the method, and the copy in TCRdb shows in-frame clones only, minus some. The sample consists of 350,000 to 400,000 clones, more than 70% of them appearing once. Material for sequencing was peripheral blood. Receptors were obtained from a woman in her twenties or thirties with COVID-19, enrolled during active disease.

The chain is built from TRBV7-2 and TRBJ2-7; 10 positions match TRBD2. The germline CDR1 and CDR2 sequences are SGHTA and FQGNSA. This CDR3 is built from 15 residues. Trimming at V came to 5 bases and at J to 2 bases, leaving 6 bases not matched to a gene. The CDR3 nucleotides read TGTGCCAGCAGCATCCTAGCGGGGGCGACCTACGAGCAGTACTTC. Translated: CASSILAGATYEQYF.

The chain uses TRBV6-5 and TRBJ2-7; D perhaps matches TRBD2 (6 bases). The CDR3 is 14 amino acids. V lost 6 bases to trimming and J lost 6 bases, with 18 bases between them. Germline lookup yields CDR1 MNHEY and CDR2 SVGAGI. The CDR3 nucleotides are TGTGCCAGCAGCCCCGGCGGAGGGTTGGGCGAGCAGTACTTC. It encodes CASSPGGGLGEQYF.

J is TRBJ1-2 and V is TRBV24-1; D perhaps matches TRBD1 (5 bases). The V and J ends lost 0 bases and 5 bases respectively, with 27 bases between them. CDR1 is KGHDR and CDR2 is SFDVKD in the germline V gene. CDR3 size: 20 residues. CDR3 residues: CATSDLQWRWGDRGPYGYTF. The CDR3 bases are TGTGCCACCAGTGATTTGCAATGGCGGTGGGGGGACCGAGGACCTTATGGCTACACCTTC.

This chain uses TRBV27 with TRBJ1-1, with D perhaps matching TRBD1 (6 bases). Germline assignment: CDR1 MNHEY and CDR2 SMNVEV (reference sequence). Trimming cost V 5 bases and J 8 bases, with 18 bases left between them. The CDR3 spans 14 residues. The CDR3 here is CASSPPPGHGEAFF. CDR3 nucleotides: TGTGCCAGCAGTCCCCCCCCGGGACACGGGGAAGCTTTCTTT.

The gene calls are TRBV4-2 and TRBJ1-6; 8 bases line up with TRBD1. This CDR3 spans 16 amino acids. Germline V gene lookup returns CDR1 LGHNA and CDR2 YNFKEQ. Losses at the gene ends were 0 bases for V and 9 bases for J; bases not matched to a gene: 7. DNA of the CDR3: TGTGCCAGCAGCCAAGACCCAGACAGGGGACGTTCACCCCTCCACTTT. Protein sequence: CASSQDPDRGRSPLHF.

This sequence joins TRBV30 and TRBJ2-3, with 9 bases aligning to TRBD1. The V gene's germline CDR1 is GTSNPN and CDR2 SVGIG (reference sequence). The CDR3 loop spans 15 amino acids. The V gene end was trimmed by 1 base and the J gene end by 3 bases; junction bases not matched to a gene: 5. The CDR3 sequence: CAWSGGDRATDTQYF. CDR3 in DNA: TGTGCCTGGAGTGGGGGGGACAGGGCAACAGATACGCAGTATTTT.

CDR3 DNA: TGTGCCAGCAGGCGACTAGCGGGAGAGACCCAGTACTTC. It codes for CASRRLAGETQYF. The rearrangement uses TRBV27 and TRBJ2-5; 10 nucleotides line up with TRBD2. The germline V gene has CDR1 MNHEY and CDR2 SMNVEV (reference sequence). The CDR3 extends over 13 amino acids. V trimming: 6 bases; J trimming: 4 bases; junction bases outside the gene matches: 2.

This chain uses TRBV19 with TRBJ2-1; 9 bases agree with TRBD2. V was pared by 3 bases and J by 0 bases, with 9 bases of the junction left unmatched. This CDR3 region has 18 residues. From germline, CDR1 is LNHDA and CDR2 SQIVND (reference sequence). In nucleotides, the CDR3 is TGTGCCAGTAGTATTGGGGGCGGGAGGGGACACTCCTACAATGAGCAGTTCTTC. This codes for CASSIGGGRGHSYNEQFF.

This chain's CDR3 is CASSIQGSYNEQFF. The CDR3 coding sequence is TGTGCCAGCAGTATCCAGGGGAGTTACAATGAGCAGTTCTTC. This chain uses TRBV2 with TRBJ2-1, with D perhaps matching TRBD1 (6 bases). This CDR3 region has 14 residues. Trimming took 5 bases from V and 4 from J, leaving 12 bases between them. Germline V gene lookup returns CDR1 SNHLY and CDR2 FYNNEI.

The J gene is TRBJ2-5, the V gene TRBV11-2, with D possibly TRBD2 on 6 matching bases. The germline gives CDR1 SGHAT, CDR2 FQNNGV. V was shortened by 4 bases and J by 4 bases, with 25 bases between the two germline ends. This CDR3 region has 18 residues. In DNA, the CDR3 is TGTGCCAGCAGCTCCTATAGGGCAGGGCAGAGGAGGGGAGAGACCCAGTACTTC. Residues: CASSSYRAGQRRGETQYF.

The chain couples TRBV7-9 to TRBJ2-7, with D tentatively TRBD1 (6 bases). The V and J ends lost 5 bases and 3 bases respectively, with 17 bases between them. The CDR3 covers 15 residues. CDR1 and CDR2 from the germline V gene are SEHNR and FQNEAQ (reference sequence). CDR3 amino acids: CASSRTGTRGYEQYF. CDR3 in DNA: TGTGCCAGCAGCCGTACCGGGACAAGAGGCTACGAGCAGTACTTC.

The V and J genes are TRBV6-2 or TRBV6-3 and TRBJ1-5; D is perhaps TRBD1 (5 bases). Trimming stripped 2 bases from V and 2 bases from J, with 7 bases between. This CDR3 region has 14 residues. Germline V gene data show CDR1 as MNHEY and CDR2 as SVGEGT. CDR3 sequence (DNA): TGTGCCAGCAGTTACGGACATCGCAATCAGCCCCAGCATTTT. It is translated as CASSYGHRNQPQHF.

The chain links TRBV6-5 to TRBJ1-1, with no clear D. CDR3 length: 12 residues. Germline V lookup: CDR1 MNHEY, CDR2 SVGAGI. The V end lost 2 bases, the J end lost 4 bases, and 5 bases lay between the germline ends. The CDR3 sequence is CASSYGSTEAFF. The CDR3 DNA follows: TGTGCCAGCAGTTACGGGAGCACTGAAGCTTTCTTT.